This section outlines one TCR beta chain sequence together with its context. Its cognate antigen is unknown. CDR3 length: 16 amino acids. Deletions cut 4 bases from V and 5 bases from J, with 21 bases between. Germline V gene lookup returns CDR1 KGHSH and CDR2 LQKENI. This specimen comes from a study of cytomegalovirus exposure and HLA in healthy donors. General study findings and limits: A classifier reportedly called cytomegalovirus status with high sensitivity and specificity. Several of the most significant clusters were apparently associated with common viral pathogens in a later analysis. Many donors shared some public TCRs, even though most TCR sequences were rare. The study recorded over 150 TCR beta chains that were cytomegalovirus-associated.

PCR involved 60 Vbeta and 13 Jbeta primers. The method was immunoSEQ multiplex PCR; TCRdb's version includes in-frame clones alone and lacks a portion of them. The sample lists under 70,000 clones, 55% to 75% occurring once. This TCR came from a middle-aged man in good health and CMV-seropositive. The chain has TRBV18 and TRBJ2-7, with D possibly matching TRBD1 (8 bases). Sequenced sample: PBMCs. The CDR3 spells CASSLVTGEGFHEQYF. The CDR3 region has the DNA TGTGCCAGCTCACTCGTGACAGGGGAGGGTTTCCACGAGCAGTACTTC.